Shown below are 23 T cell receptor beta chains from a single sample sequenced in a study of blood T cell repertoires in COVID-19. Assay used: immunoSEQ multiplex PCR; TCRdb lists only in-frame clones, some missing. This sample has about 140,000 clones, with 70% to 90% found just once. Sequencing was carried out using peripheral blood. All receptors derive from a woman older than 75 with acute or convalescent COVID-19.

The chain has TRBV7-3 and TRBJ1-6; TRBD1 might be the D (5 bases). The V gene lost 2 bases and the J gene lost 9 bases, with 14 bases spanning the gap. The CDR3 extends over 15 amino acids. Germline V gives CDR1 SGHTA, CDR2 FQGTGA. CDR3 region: CASSLGSPGGSPLHF. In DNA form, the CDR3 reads TGTGCCAGCAGCTTAGGTTCTCCGGGGGGTTCACCCCTCCACTTT. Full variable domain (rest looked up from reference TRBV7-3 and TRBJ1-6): GAGVSQTPSNKVTEKGKYVELRCDPISGHTALYWYRQSLGQGPEFLIYFQGTGAADDSGLPNDRFFAVRPEGSVSTLKIQRTERGDSAVYLCASSLGSPGGSPLHFGNGTRLTVT.

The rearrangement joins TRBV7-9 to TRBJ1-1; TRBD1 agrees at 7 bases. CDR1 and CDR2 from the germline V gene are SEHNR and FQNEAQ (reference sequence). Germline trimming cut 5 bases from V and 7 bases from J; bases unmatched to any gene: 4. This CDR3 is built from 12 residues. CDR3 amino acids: CASSQGTVEAFF. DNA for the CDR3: TGTGCCAGCAGCCAGGGGACAGTTGAAGCTTTCTTT.

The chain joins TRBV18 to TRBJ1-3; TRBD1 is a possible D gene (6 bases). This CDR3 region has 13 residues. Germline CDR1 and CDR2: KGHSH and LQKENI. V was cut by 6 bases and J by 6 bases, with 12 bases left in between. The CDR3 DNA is TGTGCCAGCTCGCTCGGACAGTCAAACACCATATATTTT. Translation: CASSLGQSNTIYF.

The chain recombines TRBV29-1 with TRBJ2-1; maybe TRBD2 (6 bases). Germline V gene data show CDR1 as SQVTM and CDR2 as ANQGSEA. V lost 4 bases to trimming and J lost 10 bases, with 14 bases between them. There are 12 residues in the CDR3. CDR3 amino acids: CSVGGSGEEQFF. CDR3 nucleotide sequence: TGCAGCGTTGGGGGGTCGGGGGAGGAGCAGTTCTTC.

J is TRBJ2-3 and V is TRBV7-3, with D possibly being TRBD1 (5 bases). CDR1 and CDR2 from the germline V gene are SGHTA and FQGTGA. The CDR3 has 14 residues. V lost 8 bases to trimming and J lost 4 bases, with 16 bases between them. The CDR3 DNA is TGTGCCAGCGCCCGCGGTCAGGGTGCAGATACGCAGTATTTT. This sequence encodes CASARGQGADTQYF. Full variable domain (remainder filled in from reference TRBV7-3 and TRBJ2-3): GAGVSQTPSNKVTEKGKYVELRCDPISGHTALYWYRQSLGQGPEFLIYFQGTGAADDSGLPNDRFFAVRPEGSVSTLKIQRTERGDSAVYLCASARGQGADTQYFGPGTRLTVL.

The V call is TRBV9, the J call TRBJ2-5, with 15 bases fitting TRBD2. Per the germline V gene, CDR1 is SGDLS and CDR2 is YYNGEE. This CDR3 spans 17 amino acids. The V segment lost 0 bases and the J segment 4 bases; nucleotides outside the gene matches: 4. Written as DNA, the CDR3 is TGTGCCAGCAGCGTAGGGACTAGCGGGGGGGCCAGAGAGACCCAGTACTTC. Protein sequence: CASSVGTSGGARETQYF. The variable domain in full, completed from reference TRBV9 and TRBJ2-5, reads DSGVTQTPKHLITATGQRVTLRCSPRSGDLSVYWYQQSLDQGLQFLIQYYNGEERAKGNILERFSAQQFPDLHSELNLSSLELGDSALYFCASSVGTSGGARETQYFGPGTRLLVL.

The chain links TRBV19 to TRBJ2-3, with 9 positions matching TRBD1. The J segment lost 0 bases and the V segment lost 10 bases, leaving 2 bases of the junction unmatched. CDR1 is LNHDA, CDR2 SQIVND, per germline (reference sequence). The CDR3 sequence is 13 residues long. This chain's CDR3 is CATGTGSTDTQYF. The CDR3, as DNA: TGTGCCACCGGGACAGGGAGCACAGATACGCAGTATTTT. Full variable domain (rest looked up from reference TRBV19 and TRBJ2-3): DGGITQSPKYLFRKEGQNVTLSCEQNLNHDAMYWYRQDPGQGLRLIYYSQIVNDFQKGDIAEGYSVSREKKESFPLTVTSAQKNPTAFYLCATGTGSTDTQYFGPGTRLTVL.

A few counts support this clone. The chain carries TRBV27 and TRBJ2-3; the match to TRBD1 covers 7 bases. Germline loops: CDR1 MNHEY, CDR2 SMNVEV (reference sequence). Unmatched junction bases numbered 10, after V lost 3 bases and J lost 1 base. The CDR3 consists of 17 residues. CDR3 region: CASSFIPGGLGTDTQYF. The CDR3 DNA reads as TGTGCCAGCAGTTTCATACCAGGGGGATTGGGCACAGATACGCAGTATTTT.

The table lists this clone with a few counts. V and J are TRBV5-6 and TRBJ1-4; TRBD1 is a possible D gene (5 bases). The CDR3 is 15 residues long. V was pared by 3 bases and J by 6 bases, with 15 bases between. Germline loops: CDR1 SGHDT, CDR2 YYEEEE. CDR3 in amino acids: CASSWQGLEDEKLFF. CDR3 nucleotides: TGTGCCAGCAGCTGGCAGGGACTTGAGGATGAAAAACTGTTTTTT.

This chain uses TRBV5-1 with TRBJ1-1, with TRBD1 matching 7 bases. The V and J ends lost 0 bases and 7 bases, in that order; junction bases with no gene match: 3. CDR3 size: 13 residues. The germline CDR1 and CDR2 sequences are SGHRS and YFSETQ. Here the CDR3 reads CASSLEGGGEAFF. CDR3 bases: TGCGCCAGCAGCTTGGAAGGGGGCGGTGAAGCTTTCTTT.

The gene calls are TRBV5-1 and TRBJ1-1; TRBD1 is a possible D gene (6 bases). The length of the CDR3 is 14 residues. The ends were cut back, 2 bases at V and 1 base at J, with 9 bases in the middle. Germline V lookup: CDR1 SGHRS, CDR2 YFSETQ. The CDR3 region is CASSFGTTNTEAFF. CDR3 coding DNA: TGCGCCAGCAGCTTTGGGACAACGAACACTGAAGCTTTCTTT.

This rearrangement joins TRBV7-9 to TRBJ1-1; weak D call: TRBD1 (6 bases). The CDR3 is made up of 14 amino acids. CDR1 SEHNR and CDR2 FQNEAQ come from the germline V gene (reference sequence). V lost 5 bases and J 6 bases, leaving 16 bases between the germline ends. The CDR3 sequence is CASSLSPTGSEAFF. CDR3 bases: TGTGCCAGCAGCCTTTCGCCCACAGGGTCTGAAGCTTTCTTT.

In DNA, the CDR3 is TGTGCCAGCTCGAGGGGACAGGGTGAAAAACTGTTTTTT. As protein: CASSRGQGEKLFF. The rearrangement uses TRBV18 and TRBJ1-4; 9 bases map to TRBD1. The CDR3 has 13 residues. Germline lookup yields CDR1 KGHSH and CDR2 LQKENI. Germline trimming cut 6 bases from V and 7 bases from J; bases unmatched to any gene: 3.

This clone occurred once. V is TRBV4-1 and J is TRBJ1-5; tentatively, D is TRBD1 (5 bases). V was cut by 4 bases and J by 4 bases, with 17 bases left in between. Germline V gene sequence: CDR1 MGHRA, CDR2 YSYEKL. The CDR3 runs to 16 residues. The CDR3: CASSPTTTRGNQPQHF. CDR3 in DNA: TGCGCCAGCAGCCCCACTACGACCCGGGGGAATCAGCCCCAGCATTTT.

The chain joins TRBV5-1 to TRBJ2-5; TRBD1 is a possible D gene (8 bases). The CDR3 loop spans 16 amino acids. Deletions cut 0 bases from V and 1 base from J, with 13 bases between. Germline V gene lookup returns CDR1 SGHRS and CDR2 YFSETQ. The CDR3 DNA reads TGCGCCAGCAGCTTGGCAGGGGGCGGGGGCCAAGAGACCCAGTACTTC. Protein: CASSLAGGGGQETQYF. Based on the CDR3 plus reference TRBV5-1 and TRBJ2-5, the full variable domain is KAGVTQTPRYLIKTRGQQVTLSCSPISGHRSVSWYQQTPGQGLQFLFEYFSETQRNKGNFPGRFSGRQFSNSRSEMNVSTLELGDSALYLCASSLAGGGGQETQYFGPGTRLLVL.

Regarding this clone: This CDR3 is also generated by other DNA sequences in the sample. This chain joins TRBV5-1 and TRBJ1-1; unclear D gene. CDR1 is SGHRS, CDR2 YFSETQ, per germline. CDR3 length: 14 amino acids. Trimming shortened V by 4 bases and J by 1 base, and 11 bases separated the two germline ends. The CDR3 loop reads CASSVPTGNTEAFF. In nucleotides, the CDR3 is TGCGCCAGCAGCGTTCCAACGGGGAACACTGAAGCTTTCTTT. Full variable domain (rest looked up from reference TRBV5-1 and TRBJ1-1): KAGVTQTPRYLIKTRGQQVTLSCSPISGHRSVSWYQQTPGQGLQFLFEYFSETQRNKGNFPGRFSGRQFSNSRSEMNVSTLELGDSALYLCASSVPTGNTEAFFGQGTRLTVV.

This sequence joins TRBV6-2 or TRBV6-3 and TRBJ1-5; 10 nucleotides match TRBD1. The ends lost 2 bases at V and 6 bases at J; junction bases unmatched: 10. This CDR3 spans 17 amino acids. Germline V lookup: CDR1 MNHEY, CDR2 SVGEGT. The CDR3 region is CASSYPPGTGARQPQHF. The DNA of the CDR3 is TGTGCCAGCAGTTACCCCCCCGGGACAGGGGCGCGTCAGCCCCAGCATTTT.

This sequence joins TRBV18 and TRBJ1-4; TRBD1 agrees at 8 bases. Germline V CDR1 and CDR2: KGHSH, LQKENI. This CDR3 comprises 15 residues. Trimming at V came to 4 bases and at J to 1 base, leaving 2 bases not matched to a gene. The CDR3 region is CASSRTGQTNEKLFF. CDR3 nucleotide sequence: TGTGCCAGCTCACGGACAGGGCAAACTAATGAAAAACTGTTTTTT.

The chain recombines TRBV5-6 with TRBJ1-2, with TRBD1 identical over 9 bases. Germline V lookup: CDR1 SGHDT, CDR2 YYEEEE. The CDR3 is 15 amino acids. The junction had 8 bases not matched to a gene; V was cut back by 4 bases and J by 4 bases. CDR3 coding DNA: TGTGCCAGCAGCCCGAGGGACAGGGTGGGCTATGGCTACACCTTC. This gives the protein CASSPRDRVGYGYTF.

The DNA for the CDR3 is TGTGCCAGCAGCTTGCCCGGGACAGATAACTATGGCTACACCTTC. Encoded protein: CASSLPGTDNYGYTF. This rearrangement joins TRBV5-4 to TRBJ1-2; TRBD1 matches 7 bases. The CDR3 length is 15 residues. Per germline, CDR1 SGHNT and CDR2 YYREEE (reference sequence). The trim removed 1 base at V and 1 base at J, leaving 4 bases unmatched.

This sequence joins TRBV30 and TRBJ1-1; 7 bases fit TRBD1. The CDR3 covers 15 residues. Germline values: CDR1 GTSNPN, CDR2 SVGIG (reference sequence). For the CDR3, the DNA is TGTGCTGGTATGGGCAGGGGGGATGTGAACACTGAAGCTTTCTTT. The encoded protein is CAGMGRGDVNTEAFF.

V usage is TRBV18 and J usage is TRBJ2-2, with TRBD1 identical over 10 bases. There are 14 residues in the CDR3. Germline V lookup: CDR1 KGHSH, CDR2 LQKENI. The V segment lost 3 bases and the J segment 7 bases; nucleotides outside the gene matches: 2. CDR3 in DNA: TGTGCCAGCTCACCGGGACAGGGGATCGGGGAGCTGTTTTTT. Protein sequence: CASSPGQGIGELFF.

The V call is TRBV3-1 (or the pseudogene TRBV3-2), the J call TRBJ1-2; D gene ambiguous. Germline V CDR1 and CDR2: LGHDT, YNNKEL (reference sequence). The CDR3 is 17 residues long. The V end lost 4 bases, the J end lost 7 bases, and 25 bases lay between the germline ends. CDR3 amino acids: CASSPPGLPSYPRGYTF. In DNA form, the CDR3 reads TGTGCCAGCAGCCCACCGGGTCTTCCTTCCTATCCGCGTGGCTACACCTTC.